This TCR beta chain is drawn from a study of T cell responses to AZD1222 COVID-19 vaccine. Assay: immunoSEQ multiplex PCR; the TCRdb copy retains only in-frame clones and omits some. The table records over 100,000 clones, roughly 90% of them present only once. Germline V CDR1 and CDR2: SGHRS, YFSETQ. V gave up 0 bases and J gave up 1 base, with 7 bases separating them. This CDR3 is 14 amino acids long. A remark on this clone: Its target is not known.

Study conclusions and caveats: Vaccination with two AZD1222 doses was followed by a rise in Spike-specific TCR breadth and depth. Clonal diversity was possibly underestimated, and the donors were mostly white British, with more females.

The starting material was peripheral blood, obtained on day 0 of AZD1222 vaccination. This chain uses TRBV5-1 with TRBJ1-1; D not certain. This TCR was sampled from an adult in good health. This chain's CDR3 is CASSLGAGNTEAFF. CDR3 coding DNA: TGCGCCAGCAGCTTGGGGGCAGGGAACACTGAAGCTTTCTTT. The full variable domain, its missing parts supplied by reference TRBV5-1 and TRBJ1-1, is KAGVTQTPRYLIKTRGQQVTLSCSPISGHRSVSWYQQTPGQGLQFLFEYFSETQRNKGNFPGRFSGRQFSNSRSEMNVSTLELGDSALYLCASSLGAGNTEAFFGQGTRLTVV.